The next 15 T cell receptor beta chains were all read from a single sample in a study of control samples from healthy donors and cancer patients. Measured with immunoSEQ multiplex PCR; TCRdb has only the in-frame clones, and not every one. Found here are around 110,000 clones, about 93% of them singletons; the top ten hold 2% to 3%. Sequenced: blood. These receptors were taken from a man aged 30-40 years in good health.

V is TRBV7-8 and J is TRBJ1-2; TRBD1 agrees at 9 bases. Germline values: CDR1 SGHVS, CDR2 FQNEAQ. V dropped 5 bases and J dropped 2; count of bases not matched to a gene: 9. The CDR3 runs to 16 residues. The CDR3 nucleotides read TGTGCCAGCAGCGTACGCCACGGGACAGGGAACTATGGCTACACCTTC. It is translated as CASSVRHGTGNYGYTF.

This chain joins TRBV11-2 and TRBJ2-7; TRBD1 matches at 8 bases. V was clipped by 4 bases and J by 4 bases; unmatched bases: 18. The CDR3 is made up of 18 amino acids. CDR1 and CDR2 (germline): SGHAT, FQNNGV. DNA for the CDR3: TGTGCCAGCAGCTCACCCCCCGGGACAGGTAGTTTCGAGTACGAGCAGTACGTC. This codes for CASSSPPGTGSFEYEQYV.

This rearrangement joins TRBV15 to TRBJ1-1; D possibly corresponds to TRBD1 (6 bases). CDR1 is LNHNV, CDR2 YYDKDF, per germline (reference sequence). Trimming pared 0 bases from V and 3 bases from J, leaving 8 bases between. This CDR3 contains 14 residues. CDR3 amino acids: CATSRDKGDTEAFF. The CDR3 bases are TGTGCCACCAGCAGAGATAAGGGGGACACTGAAGCTTTCTTT. The full variable domain, with the rest looked up from reference TRBV15 and TRBJ1-1, is DAMVIQNPRYQVTQFGKPVTLSCSQTLNHNVMYWYQQKSSQAPKLLFHYYDKDFNNEADTPDNFQSRRPNTSFCFLDIRSPGLGDTAMYLCATSRDKGDTEAFFGQGTRLTVV.

The chain carries TRBV3-1 (or the pseudogene TRBV3-2) and TRBJ2-5; 10 nucleotides align to TRBD2. The CDR3 runs 15 residues. J gave up 5 bases and V 2 bases, and 5 bases lay outside the gene matches. CDR1 LGHDT and CDR2 YNNKEL come from the germline V gene (reference sequence). The CDR3 loop reads CASSQPSGGGETQYF. Here the CDR3 DNA reads TGTGCCAGCAGCCAACCTAGCGGGGGAGGGGAGACCCAGTACTTC.

V is TRBV10-2 and J is TRBJ1-4; D gene ambiguous. The CDR3 consists of 13 residues. Germline CDR1 is WSHSY and CDR2 is SAAADI. V lost 2 bases to trimming and J lost 4 bases, with 5 bases between them. Written as DNA, the CDR3 is TGCGCCAGCAGTGAGGTCCTTAATGAAAAACTGTTTTTT. Encoded protein: CASSEVLNEKLFF.

The rearrangement joins TRBV11-2 to TRBJ2-5; the D gene is possibly TRBD2 (5 bases). V lost 2 bases to trimming and J lost 4 bases, with 20 bases between them. CDR1 is SGHAT and CDR2 is FQNNGV in the germline V gene. This CDR3 is 17 amino acids long. CDR3 sequence: CASSLREVPGFLETQYF. The CDR3 nucleotides are TGTGCCAGCAGCTTAAGAGAGGTCCCGGGATTTTTAGAGACCCAGTACTTC.

This rearrangement joins TRBV7-9 to TRBJ1-3, with a possible D match to TRBD1 (6 bases). Germline CDR1 SEHNR, CDR2 FQNEAQ (reference sequence). The CDR3 length is 16 residues. V was pared by 5 bases and J by 3 bases, with 17 bases between. The CDR3 protein is CASSGRWDIYGNTIYF. The CDR3 bases are TGTGCCAGCAGCGGCAGATGGGACATTTATGGAAACACCATATATTTT.

This clone was picked up one time. The rearrangement links TRBV6-1 to TRBJ2-7; a weak D match, TRBD2 (6 bases). V was shortened by 2 bases and J by 1 base, with 12 bases between the two germline ends. The CDR3 length is 15 residues. Germline CDR1 reads MNHNS; CDR2 reads SASEGT. The CDR3 reads CASSEYPLASYEQYV. In DNA, the CDR3 is TGTGCCAGCAGTGAATACCCACTAGCTTCCTACGAGCAGTACGTC.

The rearrangement links TRBV5-1 to TRBJ1-3; TRBD1 aligns across 10 bases. The CDR3 consists of 16 residues. Germline loops: CDR1 SGHRS, CDR2 YFSETQ. V gave up 5 bases and J gave up 0 bases; unmatched junction bases: 5. CDR3 DNA sequence: TGCGCCAGCAGGACAGGGGGCACCAACTCTGGAAACACCATATATTTT. Residues: CASRTGGTNSGNTIYF.

This clone was counted a single time. The chain couples TRBV28 to TRBJ1-2; 8 nucleotides match TRBD1. After removal of 6 bases from V and 6 bases from J, the junction contained 6 bases not matched to a gene. Germline lookup yields CDR1 MDHEN and CDR2 SYDVKM. There are 13 residues in the CDR3. The CDR3: CASSSDRVDGYTF. The CDR3 DNA is TGTGCCAGCAGCTCGGACAGGGTAGATGGCTACACCTTC.

This clone has a single count. This chain connects TRBV6-4 to TRBJ2-1, with 9 bases fitting TRBD1. With V trimmed by 4 bases and J by 7 bases, 11 bases remained unmatched. The CDR3 totals 16 residues. Germline V gene sequence: CDR1 MRHNA, CDR2 SNTAGT. CDR3 region: CASSVSWGQGINEQFF. The CDR3 bases are TGTGCCAGCAGTGTTTCTTGGGGACAGGGCATAAATGAGCAGTTCTTC.

This clone was recorded only once. The gene calls are TRBV2 and TRBJ2-3, with D perhaps TRBD2 (6 bases). The germline V gene has CDR1 SNHLY and CDR2 FYNNEI. This CDR3 comprises 15 residues. Trimming removed 5 bases from V and 1 base from J, with 13 bases in between. The CDR3 loop reads CASSPAGSGTDTQYF. CDR3 nucleotide sequence: TGTGCCAGCAGTCCCGCGGGGTCGGGCACAGATACGCAGTATTTT.

The rearrangement joins TRBV19 to TRBJ1-1; D gene uncertain. V gave up 1 base and J gave up 1 base, with 7 bases separating them. CDR3 length: 14 residues. Germline CDR1 is LNHDA and CDR2 is SQIVND (reference sequence). Written as DNA, the CDR3 is TGTGCCAGTAGTATAGGTCCAGGGAACACTGAAGCTTTCTTT. Translation gives CASSIGPGNTEAFF. The full variable domain, in which reference TRBV19 and TRBJ1-1 provide the parts outside the CDR3, is DGGITQSPKYLFRKEGQNVTLSCEQNLNHDAMYWYRQDPGQGLRLIYYSQIVNDFQKGDIAEGYSVSREKKESFPLTVTSAQKNPTAFYLCASSIGPGNTEAFFGQGTRLTVV.

This sequence joins TRBV29-1 and TRBJ2-7, with D perhaps TRBD1 or TRBD2 (5 bases each). V was trimmed by 3 bases and J by 4 bases, leaving 10 bases between them. The V gene's germline CDR1 is SQVTM and CDR2 ANQGSEA. This CDR3 is built from 12 residues. The CDR3: CSVEDGTYEQYF. The CDR3 region has the DNA TGCAGCGTTGAGGACGGGACGTACGAGCAGTACTTC.

The chain recombines TRBV7-8 with TRBJ1-3; no reliable D call. The CDR3 sequence is 16 residues long. V gave up 5 bases and J gave up 0 bases, with 14 bases separating them. Germline CDR1 SGHVS, CDR2 FQNEAQ. The CDR3 reads CASSPGVGGSGNTIYF. CDR3 sequence (DNA): TGTGCCAGCAGCCCCGGTGTAGGAGGCTCTGGAAACACCATATATTTT.